This T cell receptor (beta chain) was obtained from a study of T-cell memory formation after mild COVID-19. On the study more broadly: Clusters were largely donor specific. General study points: Several responding clones turned up in pre-infection memory, indicating that cross-reactive memory may have taken part.

MiXCR was run by TCRdb on the 5' RACE reads, yielding one entry per CDR3 protein. The sample carries 580,000 or so distinct CDR3 sequences, 15% to 20% recorded once. This clonotype occurred a few times. Its antigen is not known. This receptor was taken from an adult woman who had mild COVID-19 (a few samples of this study predate the infection). Cell type and time point are not known. Material: PBMCs or a T cell subset sorted from them (not recorded which).

CDR3 sequence reads: CASSAGTGNLNSPLHF. CDR3 coding DNA: TGTGCCAGCAGTGCCGGGACAGGGAACTTAAATTCACCCCTCCACTTT. The V gene is TRBV12-3 or TRBV12-4, the J gene TRBJ1-6; 9 bases map to TRBD1. This CDR3 comprises 16 residues. J was trimmed by 7 bases and V by 5 bases; bases with no gene match: 9.